A selection of T cell receptor beta chains follows, all from one sample in a study of Ad26.COV2.S vaccination and SARS-CoV-2 variants. Repertoires were generated with immunoSEQ multiplex PCR, while TCRdb's copy carries only in-frame clones and drops some. The sample consists of around 400,000 clones, about 88% of them appearing once. The material was peripheral blood, obtained in a trial of Ad26.COV2.S vaccine versus placebo. These receptors came from a person between 18 and 59 years old who received the Ad26.COV2.S COVID-19 vaccine or a placebo. CDR3s include the opening cysteine and the closing phenylalanine or tryptophan. The D gene is left open where the match is weak. The size entry is marked missing in some rows and otherwise reads once, few, many or a size class.

>NA|NA|TRBJ1-2|TRBV5-6
TGTGCCAGCAGCCCCCTCAGCATCACAGGGAGTGGCTACACCTTC
CASSPLSITGSGYTF
>NA|NA|TRBJ2-5|TRBV20-1
TGCAGTGCGGGGAGTCAAGAGACCCAGTACTTC
CSAGSQETQYF
>NA|NA|TRBJ1-6|TRBV19
TGTGCCAGTAGCTTCGCCCGGGAGGGTAAAGCCACCCTCCACTTT
CASSFAREGKATLHF
>once|TRBD2|TRBJ2-1|TRBV4-1
TGCGCCAGCAGCCAAGAAGGAAGAGCGGGAGGGTTAGGAGATGAGCAGTTCTTC
CASSQEGRAGGLGDEQFF
>NA|TRBD1|TRBJ1-4|TRBV7-9
TGTGCCAGCAGCTTAACCCAGGGACAGGGTGGTGAAAAACTGTTTTTT
CASSLTQGQGGEKLFF
>NA|NA|TRBJ1-6|TRBV6-5
TGTGCCAGCAGTAGATCTCAGGGGTGGCATTCACCCCTCCACTTT
CASSRSQGWHSPLHF
>NA|NA|TRBJ1-1|TRBV10-3
TGTGCCATCACGAGGGAAGGCAGAGAGAACACTGAAGCTTTCTTT
CAITREGRENTEAFF
>NA|TRBD2|TRBJ2-1|TRBV11-3
TGTGCCAGCAGGTATAGCGGGAGGACCAATGAGCAGTTCTTC
CASRYSGRTNEQFF
>NA|NA|TRBJ2-5|TRBV27
TGTGCCAGCAGTCCGGACAGCGGCGCATCGGAGACCCAGTACTTC
CASSPDSGASETQYF
>NA|NA|TRBJ2-5|TRBV4-2
TGTGCCAGCGGAATGTTAGGCGGATCCGAGACCCAGTACTTC
CASGMLGGSETQYF
>once|NA|TRBJ1-1|TRBV6-1
TGTGCCAGCAGTGAAAGGAGGCGCAACACTGAAGCTTTCTTT
CASSERRRNTEAFF
>once|TRBD2|TRBJ2-1|TRBV15
TGTGCCACCAGCAGACAACTAGCGGGAGGTTTGGGAAACAATGAGCAGTTCTTC
CATSRQLAGGLGNNEQFF
>NA|NA|TRBJ1-5|TRBV18
TGTGCCAGCTCACCAATGGCTGCAGGATTAACGGATCAGCCCCAGCATTTT
CASSPMAAGLTDQPQHF
>NA|TRBD1|TRBJ1-2|TRBV5-4
TGTGCCAGCAGCTTGGGCCAGGGGGCGCTTGGCTACACCTTC
CASSLGQGALGYTF
>NA|NA|TRBJ1-5|TRBV5-1
TGCGCCAGCAGCTTGGGGACAGAGAGTCAGCCCCAGCATTTT
CASSLGTESQPQHF
>NA|TRBD2|TRBJ2-2|TRBV9
TGTGCCAGCAGTCCTACCACGGGGGGATCAACCGGGGAGCTGTTTTTT
CASSPTTGGSTGELFF
>NA|TRBD2|TRBJ2-1|TRBV7-2
TGTGCCAGCAGCCTGTTAGCGGGAAGTGCAAATGAGCAGTTCTTC
CASSLLAGSANEQFF
>NA|TRBD1|TRBJ2-5|TRBV7-9
TGTGCCAGCAGCGACAGGGGGCGCGGGTGGGAGACCCAGTACTTC
CASSDRGRGWETQYF
>NA|NA|TRBJ2-3|TRBV20-1
TGCAGTGCTTCCCGGGGTAATACGCAGTATTTT
CSASRGNTQYF
>NA|NA|TRBJ1-4|TRBV28
TGTGCCAGCAGATCTCACATGAATGAAAAACTGTTTTTT
CASRSHMNEKLFF
>NA|NA|TRBJ1-5|TRBV2
TGTGCCAGCAGTGGGGCCGGACTTGTGCAGCCCCAGCATTTT
CASSGAGLVQPQHF
>NA|TRBD2|TRBJ2-1|TRBV18
TGTGCCAGCTCACCAGGGACTAACTTAGGTCCGTTCTTC
CASSPGTNLGPFF
>once|TRBD1|TRBJ2-1|TRBV19
TGTGCCAGTACCCGGACAGGGGGCAGGAATGAGCAGTTCTTC
CASTRTGGRNEQFF
>NA|TRBD1|TRBJ2-2|TRBV28
TGTGCCAGCTCTGGACAGGGAGCGAACACCGGGGAGCTGTTTTTT
CASSGQGANTGELFF
>NA|NA|TRBJ2-1|TRBV10-3
TGTGCCACCGGGGGTAGGAATGAGCAGTTCTTC
CATGGRNEQFF
>NA|TRBD1|TRBJ2-5|TRBV28
TGTGCCAGTCATGACAGGGGCCAAGAGACCCAGTACTTC
CASHDRGQETQYF
>NA|NA|TRBJ2-1|TRBV29-1
TGCAGCGTTAAGCAGGTAGATGGCAATGAGCAGTTCTTC
CSVKQVDGNEQFF
>few|NA|TRBJ1-3|TRBV5-1
TGCGCCAGCAGTCGGGACATGGTTGGCTCTGGAAACACCATATATTTT
CASSRDMVGSGNTIYF
>NA|NA|TRBJ2-7|TRBV12-1
TGTGCCAGCAGCTTTTCCGGGACAGGGCTGAACGAGCAGTACTTC
CASSFSGTGLNEQYF
>NA|NA|TRBJ2-7|TRBV5-1
TGCGCCAGCAGCTTGGAGGTAGGGGCCGAGCAGTACTTC
CASSLEVGAEQYF
>NA|TRBD1|TRBJ2-3|TRBV18
TGTGCCAGCTCACCCGGACAGGGGGTCACAGATACGCAGTATTTT
CASSPGQGVTDTQYF
>NA|NA|TRBJ1-2|TRBV28
TGTGCCAGCAGCCTAACAGGAAACTATGGCTACACCTTC
CASSLTGNYGYTF
>once|TRBD2|TRBJ2-1|TRBV11-2
TGTGCCAGCAGCTTAGGGCTAGCGGGGTCCAATGAGCAGTTCTTC
CASSLGLAGSNEQFF
>NA|TRBD1|TRBJ2-5|TRBV6-6
TGTGCCAGCAGACCACAGGGGATGGGGGAGACCCAGTACTTC
CASRPQGMGETQYF
>few|TRBD1|TRBJ1-6|TRBV7-2
TGTGCCAGCAGCCAGACAGGGGTAGGATCACCCCTCCACTTT
CASSQTGVGSPLHF
>NA|NA|TRBJ2-7|TRBV28
TGTGCCAGCAGTTTCGCAGGGAACAGGAACGAGCAGTACTTC
CASSFAGNRNEQYF
>once|NA|TRBJ1-6|TRBV2
TGTGCCAGCAGTGCTGGAGCCCTCCACTTT
CASSAGALHF
>NA|NA|TRBJ1-6|TRBV11-3
TGTGCCAGCAGCTTAGTTCGGCGGTATAATTCACCCCTCCACTTT
CASSLVRRYNSPLHF
>NA|NA|TRBJ2-7|TRBV5-1
TGCGCCAGCAGCTTGGCAGGGACCCCCTACGAGCAGTACTTC
CASSLAGTPYEQYF
>NA|NA|TRBJ2-3|TRBV9
TGTGCCAGCAGCGTAGACGCCCCCAGGCTAGTGGATACGCAGTATTTT
CASSVDAPRLVDTQYF
>NA|NA|TRBJ2-7|TRBV11-3
TGTGCCAGCAGCTTAGAAGGCTACGAGCAGTACTTC
CASSLEGYEQYF
>once|NA|TRBJ1-1|TRBV14
TGTGCCAGCAGCCACGGAGGCACTGAAGCTTTCTTT
CASSHGGTEAFF
>NA|TRBD1|TRBJ1-5|TRBV7-2
TGTGCCACCGCTAGGACAGGGTACAATCAGCCCCAGCATTTT
CATARTGYNQPQHF
>NA|NA|TRBJ2-1|TRBV27
TGTGCCAGCAGAACTAACAGGGATGAGCAGTTCTTC
CASRTNRDEQFF